This TCR beta chain was observed in a study of tumor-infiltrating lymphocytes in glioblastoma multiforme. TCR beta libraries were built from RNA through three nested multiplex PCR rounds using modified ARM-PCR. These TCRB libraries lack any described unique molecular identifiers. One entry per CDR3 protein results from TCRdb running MiXCR on the multiplex PCR reads. The sample has roughly 15,000 distinct CDR3 sequences, roughly two thirds seen once; the top ten hold over 35%. The study's findings and limits: The TCR and somatic mutation analysis included just one glioblastoma patient.

A remark on this clonotype: Its matching antigen is unknown.

This CDR3 has 13 amino acids. Per the germline V gene, CDR1 is MGHRA and CDR2 is YSYEKL. The V gene lost 4 bases and the J gene lost 12 bases, with 16 bases spanning the gap. The J gene is TRBJ2-1, the V gene TRBV4-1, with TRBD2 as a possible D gene (6 bases). Sequencing used brain tumor tissue. The source of this sequence is a male donor with glioblastoma. The CDR3 protein is CASSLNGGERQFF. CDR3 DNA: TGCGCCAGCAGCCTCAACGGAGGGGAAAGGCAGTTCTTC.